This T cell receptor (beta chain) originates from a study of blood T cells in healthy people across ages. Next came a second PCR, run for about 6 to 12 cycles, which used a sample-barcoded 5' primer along with a J-beta primer mix. Each CDR3 protein gets one entry after TCRdb re-called the 5' RACE reads with MiXCR. The data contain roughly 1 million distinct CDR3 sequences, 20% to 25% of them seen just once; the ten biggest clones take up around 0.7%. This clonotype has only a few counts. What it binds is not known. Study results and limitations: Measured against age, TCR beta diversity per million T cells decreased in a roughly linear manner.

In addition, the sample was reused for a study of T cells of mothers and their children. In that study: Detection of persistent microchimeric T cell clones did not occur.

The receptor was isolated from a girl aged 2-10 years in good health. Sample: blood.

Here the CDR3 DNA reads TGCGCCAGCAGCTTGGATCCGTTAACCCCCGGGACTAGAAGCACAGATACGCAGTATTTT. Translating it yields CASSLDPLTPGTRSTDTQYF. The rearrangement uses TRBV5-1 and TRBJ2-3; 8 bases are shared with TRBD2. J gave up 0 bases and V 0 bases, and 15 bases lay outside the gene matches. CDR3 size: 20 residues. CDR1 is SGHRS, CDR2 YFSETQ, per germline.